This section outlines one T cell receptor (beta chain) sequence together with its context. The antigen is undetermined. This CDR3 spans 15 amino acids. V was pared by 6 bases and J by 5 bases, with 20 bases between. These data originate in a study of T cells in localized non-small cell lung cancer. Sequenced by immunoSEQ multiplex PCR; TCRdb stores in-frame clones only, minus some. Of just under 80,000 clones listed, about 84% are singletons. Study outcomes and limitations: A median of roughly 57 clones ranked among the top 100 in tumor appeared in adjacent lung. Only one tumor region was sequenced, so heterogeneity remains possible. Patients showing higher blood T cell density tended to see longer overall survival. Uninvolved neighboring lung showed the greatest T cell clonality, exceeding tumor.

This sequence originates from an older female donor with stage I lung adenocarcinoma. Sequencing was performed on peripheral blood, taken before any cancer treatment. The chain is built from TRBV23-1 and TRBJ2-7, with no clear D. TRBV23-1 is an ORF, and what it does is uncertain. CDR3 in DNA: TGCGCCAGCAGCCCGGGCCCCGCTCGTCCCCACGAGCAGTACTTC. Protein: CASSPGPARPHEQYF.